This T cell receptor beta chain was recovered during a study of T cell changes during pregnancy in multiple sclerosis. Germline-derived CDR1 and CDR2 are MNHEY and SVGAGI. The CDR3 consists of 13 residues. V lost 2 bases, J lost 7 bases, and 4 bases stayed unmatched. The table came from immunoSEQ multiplex PCR; TCRdb's copy has only in-frame clones and leaves some out. The sample shows some 40,000 clones, about 91% of them seen only once. This receptor was obtained from a female donor with multiple sclerosis, enrolled in a pregnancy study. The sample was CD4+ T cells from peripheral blood mononuclear cells, taken in the third trimester of pregnancy. This chain links TRBV6-5 with TRBJ1-2; 7 nucleotides align to TRBD1. The CDR3 DNA reads as TGTGCCAGCAGTTACGAGGCAGGGGGTGGCTACACCTTC. It codes for CASSYEAGGGYTF.